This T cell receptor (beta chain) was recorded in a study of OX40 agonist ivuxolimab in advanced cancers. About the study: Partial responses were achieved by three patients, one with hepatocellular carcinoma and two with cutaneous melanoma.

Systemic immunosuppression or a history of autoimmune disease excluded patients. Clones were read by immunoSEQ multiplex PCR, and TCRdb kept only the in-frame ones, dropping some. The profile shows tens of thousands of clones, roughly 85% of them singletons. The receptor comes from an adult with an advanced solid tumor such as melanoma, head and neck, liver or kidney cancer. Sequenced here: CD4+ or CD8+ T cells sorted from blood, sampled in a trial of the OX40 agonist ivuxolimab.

CDR3 in DNA: TGTGCCAGCAGTCCCGGGACAGGGGAGAACATTCAGTACTTC. Translating gives CASSPGTGENIQYF. J is TRBJ2-4 and V is TRBV28, with 10 bases aligning to TRBD1. Unmatched junction bases numbered 5, after V lost 5 bases and J lost 7 bases. The germline V gene has CDR1 MDHEN and CDR2 SYDVKM. CDR3 size: 14 residues.